These 20 T cell receptor beta chains were sequenced from one sample in a study of beta chain features in type 1 diabetes. Regarding the study as a whole: Moderate yet significant TCRB CDR3 shortening was seen in Type 1 diabetes patients in all four CD4+ subsets.

For these TCRs, the target antigens are not known. All of the isolated RNA was reverse transcribed, so expressed TCRB transcripts were sequenced. The repertoire was sequenced with immunoSEQ multiplex PCR; TCRdb's copy has only in-frame clones and lacks some. Of 250,000 to 350,000 clones in the sample, roughly 13% are singletons; the top ten hold 0.015% to 0.02%. The sequenced sample consisted of naive CD4+ T cells from blood. The origin of the receptors is a young man with type 1 diabetes.

This chain links TRBV19 with TRBJ1-1; no firm D call. Germline values: CDR1 LNHDA, CDR2 SQIVND (reference sequence). The V end was cut by 4 bases, the J end by 1 base, with 7 bases between. The CDR3 runs to 13 residues. CDR3 sequence reads: CASSRQANTEAFF. The DNA of the CDR3 is TGTGCCAGTAGTAGGCAGGCGAACACTGAAGCTTTCTTT.

The rearrangement uses TRBV29-1 and TRBJ1-6; weak D call: TRBD1 (6 bases). This CDR3 comprises 13 residues. V gave up 4 bases and J gave up 5 bases, with 9 bases separating them. The germline V gene has CDR1 SQVTM and CDR2 ANQGSEA. This CDR3 is CSVGAGDNSPLHF. The CDR3 bases are TGCAGCGTTGGGGCAGGGGATAATTCACCCCTCCACTTT.

The rearrangement links TRBV10-3 to TRBJ2-5; 7 nucleotides align to TRBD2. V gave up 3 bases and J gave up 2 bases; unmatched junction bases: 6. Germline V gene lookup returns CDR1 ENHRY and CDR2 SYGVKD. This CDR3 is built from 15 residues. CDR3 amino acids: CAISDASGAQETQYF. In DNA form, the CDR3 reads TGTGCCATCAGTGATGCTAGCGGAGCTCAAGAGACCCAGTACTTC.

This clone has more than one count but fewer than ten. The chain joins TRBV28 to TRBJ1-5; weak D call: TRBD1 (5 bases). CDR1 is MDHEN and CDR2 is SYDVKM in the germline V gene. The CDR3 has 15 amino acids. The ends were cut back, 6 bases at V and 2 bases at J, with 14 bases in the middle. The CDR3 here is CASSVQVRGNQPQHF. The CDR3 DNA reads as TGTGCCAGCAGCGTACAGGTTCGGGGCAATCAGCCCCAGCATTTT.

Only a few counts were recorded for this clone. The chain joins TRBV7-2 to TRBJ1-5, with TRBD1 identical over 7 bases. This CDR3 region has 16 residues. Germline assignment: CDR1 SGHTA and CDR2 FQGNSA. Trimming at V came to 1 base and at J to 2 bases, leaving 5 bases not matched to a gene. The CDR3: CASSLGQGIGNQPQHF. For the CDR3, the DNA is TGTGCCAGCAGCTTAGGACAGGGAATCGGCAATCAGCCCCAGCATTTT. The full variable domain, rest sourced from reference TRBV7-2 and TRBJ1-5, is GAGVSQSPSNKVTEKGKDVELRCDPISGHTALYWYRQSLGQGLEFLIYFQGNSAPDKSGLPSDRFSAERTGGSVSTLTIQRTQQEDSAVYLCASSLGQGIGNQPQHFGDGTRLSIL.

The chain links TRBV7-2 to TRBJ2-6; 7 nucleotides match TRBD1. The CDR3 extends over 18 amino acids. CDR1 is SGHTA and CDR2 is FQGNSA in the germline V gene. After removal of 1 base from V and 2 bases from J, the junction contained 8 bases not matched to a gene. CDR3: CASSLDPWTGTGANVLTF. CDR3 sequence (DNA): TGTGCCAGCAGCTTAGATCCCTGGACAGGCACTGGGGCCAACGTCCTGACTTTC.

This clone was detected only a few times. The rearrangement uses TRBV9 and TRBJ2-2, with D tentatively TRBD2 (6 bases). CDR1 SGDLS and CDR2 YYNGEE come from the germline V gene. V was shortened by 0 bases and J by 5 bases, with 17 bases between the two germline ends. This CDR3 has 17 amino acids. The CDR3: CASSVGGQGGRTGELFF. CDR3 sequence (DNA): TGTGCCAGCAGCGTAGGTGGGCAGGGAGGCCGGACCGGGGAGCTGTTTTTT.

This sequence joins TRBV11-2 and TRBJ1-5; D call uncertain. This CDR3 is 14 amino acids long. V was shortened by 1 base and J by 3 bases, with 7 bases between the two germline ends. Germline CDR1 and CDR2: SGHAT and FQNNGV. CDR3 sequence: CASSLAGNNQPQHF. The CDR3 bases are TGTGCCAGCAGCTTAGCGGGGAACAATCAGCCCCAGCATTTT.

This clone was seen a few times. The chain couples TRBV7-8 to TRBJ2-5; 9 bases map to TRBD1. The V gene's germline CDR1 is SGHVS and CDR2 FQNEAQ. V trimming: 5 bases; J trimming: 5 bases; junction bases outside the gene matches: 6. This CDR3 has 14 residues. Here the CDR3 reads CASSLGTGWETQYF. In DNA form, the CDR3 reads TGTGCCAGCAGCCTCGGGACAGGGTGGGAGACCCAGTACTTC.

The rearrangement joins TRBV18 to TRBJ1-2; 12 bases line up with TRBD1. Looked up from germline, CDR1 is KGHSH and CDR2 is LQKENI. Germline trimming cut 3 bases from V and 4 bases from J; bases unmatched to any gene: 3. CDR3 size: 15 residues. CDR3 in amino acids: CASSPGQGAGYGYTF. The CDR3 nucleotides read TGTGCCAGCTCACCGGGACAGGGGGCGGGCTATGGCTACACCTTC.

The chain recombines TRBV15 with TRBJ2-1, with 10 bases matching TRBD2. V shed 3 bases and J 0 bases; nucleotides not matched to a gene: 14. Germline-derived CDR1 and CDR2 are LNHNV and YYDKDF (reference sequence). The CDR3 extends over 20 amino acids. Here the CDR3 reads CATSSRSALAGKSSYNEQFF. The CDR3 DNA reads as TGTGCCACCAGCAGTCGATCAGCACTAGCGGGAAAGAGCTCCTACAATGAGCAGTTCTTC.

J is TRBJ2-7 and V is TRBV7-2, with a possible D match to TRBD1 (6 bases). Germline V gene data show CDR1 as SGHTA and CDR2 as FQGNSA. The CDR3 is 13 amino acids. Trimming left V 3 bases short and J 5 bases short, with 11 bases between. The CDR3 reads CASSLGAPHEQYF. CDR3 nucleotides: TGTGCCAGCAGCTTGGGGGCTCCCCACGAGCAGTACTTC.

There are a few counts of this clone. The V and J genes are TRBV18 and TRBJ2-7; TRBD1 agrees at 7 bases. The V gene's germline CDR1 is KGHSH and CDR2 LQKENI. CDR3 length: 15 amino acids. With 2 bases clipped from V and 0 bases from J, the junction kept 4 bases outside the gene matches. The CDR3 DNA sequence: TGTGCCAGCTCACCAACAGGGGATTCCTCCTACGAGCAGTACTTC. Its translation: CASSPTGDSSYEQYF.

The V call is TRBV4-1, the J call TRBJ2-1; D not certain. The germline V gene encodes CDR1 MGHRA and CDR2 YSYEKL. The CDR3 covers 13 residues. The germline V and J ends were trimmed by 4 bases and 8 bases, with 12 bases remaining between them. CDR3 amino acids: CASSRFINYEQFF. The CDR3 DNA reads TGCGCCAGCAGCCGATTCATCAACTATGAGCAGTTCTTC.

This chain uses TRBV2 with TRBJ2-4, with D possibly being TRBD2 (6 bases). Trimming took 8 bases from V and 5 from J, leaving 10 bases between them. Germline V gives CDR1 SNHLY, CDR2 FYNNEI. This CDR3 spans 12 amino acids. CDR3: CASGGTQNIQYF. CDR3 bases: TGTGCCAGCGGCGGGACTCAAAACATTCAGTACTTC.

This chain connects TRBV5-6 to TRBJ1-2, with D perhaps TRBD1 (6 bases). The CDR3 runs 14 residues. Germline V gene data show CDR1 as SGHDT and CDR2 as YYEEEE. The V end was cut by 1 base, the J end by 6 bases, with 13 bases between. CDR3: CASSLLGQHHGYTF. DNA of the CDR3: TGTGCCAGCAGCTTGTTAGGACAGCACCATGGCTACACCTTC.

This chain joins TRBV29-1 and TRBJ1-2, with TRBD1 matching over 9 bases. The CDR3 loop spans 14 amino acids. Germline CDR1 is SQVTM and CDR2 is ANQGSEA. J lost 4 bases, V lost 2 bases, and 5 bases had no gene match. CDR3 sequence: CSVERTGASYGYTF. The CDR3 nucleotides are TGCAGCGTTGAAAGGACAGGGGCTTCCTATGGCTACACCTTC. The entire variable domain, with the rest obtained from reference TRBV29-1 and TRBJ1-2, is as follows: SAVISQKPSRDICQRGTSLTIQCQVDSQVTMMFWYRQQPGQSLTLIATANQGSEATYESGFVIDKFPISRPNLTFSTLTVSNMSPEDSSIYLCSVERTGASYGYTFGSGTRLTVV.

This clone was seen a handful of times. The rearrangement joins TRBV18 to TRBJ1-2; D possibly corresponds to TRBD1 (6 bases). Germline assignment: CDR1 KGHSH and CDR2 LQKENI. This CDR3 has 14 amino acids. V lost 3 bases to trimming and J lost 2 bases, with 10 bases between them. CDR3: CASSPDSPNYGYTF. The CDR3 DNA follows: TGTGCCAGCTCACCGGACAGCCCAAACTATGGCTACACCTTC. The full variable domain, completed using reference TRBV18 and TRBJ1-2, is NAGVMQNPRHLVRRRGQEARLRCSPMKGHSHVYWYRQLPEEGLKFMVYLQKENIIDESGMPKERFSAEFPKEGPSILRIQQVVRGDSAAYFCASSPDSPNYGYTFGSGTRLTVV.

This clone was found a few times. The V and J genes are TRBV20-1 and TRBJ1-1, with unresolved D. From germline, CDR1 is DFQATT and CDR2 SNEGSKA (reference sequence). The CDR3 contains 11 residues. Trimming removed 5 bases at V and 14 bases at J, with 18 bases between. The CDR3 sequence is CSAAPRASVFF. In DNA, the CDR3 is TGCAGTGCTGCCCCGCGGGCCTCCGTGTTCTTT.

The J gene is TRBJ2-1, the V gene TRBV7-2; TRBD2 matches 8 bases. V trimming: 5 bases; J trimming: 8 bases; junction bases outside the gene matches: 11. This CDR3 contains 15 residues. In germline, CDR1 is SGHTA, CDR2 FQGNSA. This chain's CDR3 is CASSETSGRAYEQFF. CDR3 in DNA: TGTGCCAGCAGCGAAACCAGCGGGAGAGCCTATGAGCAGTTCTTC.